This TCR beta chain was identified during a study of OX40 agonist ivuxolimab in advanced cancers. Clones were sequenced by immunoSEQ multiplex PCR, and TCRdb holds only the in-frame ones, with some missing. Of some 62,000 clones listed, 85% were seen once; the top ten hold about 4%. The CDR3 spans 16 residues. V was pared by 4 bases and J by 9 bases, with 7 bases of the junction left unmatched. Germline V gives CDR1 MNHNS, CDR2 SASEGT. The specimen comprised CD4+ or CD8+ T cells sorted from blood, sampled in a trial of the OX40 agonist ivuxolimab. This receptor was obtained from an adult with an advanced solid tumor such as melanoma, head and neck, liver or kidney cancer. The chain employs TRBV6-1 and TRBJ2-1; 15 positions match TRBD2. The CDR3 sequence: CASSVLGLAGGVEQFF. The CDR3 nucleotides are TGTGCCAGCAGTGTCTTGGGACTAGCGGGAGGAGTTGAGCAGTTCTTC.